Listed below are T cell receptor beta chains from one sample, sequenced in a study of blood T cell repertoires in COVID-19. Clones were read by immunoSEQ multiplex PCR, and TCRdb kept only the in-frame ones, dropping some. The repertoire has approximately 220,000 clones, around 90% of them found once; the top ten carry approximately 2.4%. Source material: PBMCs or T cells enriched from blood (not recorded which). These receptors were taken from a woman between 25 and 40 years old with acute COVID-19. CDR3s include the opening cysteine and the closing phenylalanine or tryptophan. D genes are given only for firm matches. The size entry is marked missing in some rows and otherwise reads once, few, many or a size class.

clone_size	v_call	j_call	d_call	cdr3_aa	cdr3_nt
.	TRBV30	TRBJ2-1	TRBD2	CAWSLISGGIYNEQFF	TGTGCCTGGAGTTTAATAAGCGGGGGGATCTACAATGAGCAGTTCTTC
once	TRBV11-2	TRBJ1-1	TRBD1	CASSPDRGRDEAFF	TGTGCCAGCAGCCCCGACAGGGGGCGCGATGAAGCTTTCTTT
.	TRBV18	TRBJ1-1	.	CASSPRRQDTEAFF	TGTGCCAGCTCACCAAGAAGGCAGGACACTGAAGCTTTCTTT
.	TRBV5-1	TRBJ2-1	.	CASSLGNRVSYNEQFF	TGCGCCAGCAGCTTGGGGAACAGGGTTTCGTACAATGAGCAGTTCTTC
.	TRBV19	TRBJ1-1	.	CASSIEETGNTEAFF	TGTGCCAGTAGTATAGAAGAGACGGGAAACACTGAAGCTTTCTTT
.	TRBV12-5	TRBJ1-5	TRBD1	CASGLSGTGGVGNQPQHF	TGTGCTAGTGGTTTGTCCGGGACAGGGGGCGTCGGCAATCAGCCCCAGCATTTT
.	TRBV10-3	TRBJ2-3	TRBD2	CAISLTSGGAPDTQYF	TGTGCCATCAGCCTGACTAGCGGGGGGGCCCCAGATACGCAGTATTTT
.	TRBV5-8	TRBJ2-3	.	CASSLMSRTSTDTQYF	TGTGCCAGCAGCTTGATGAGCAGGACTAGCACAGATACGCAGTATTTT
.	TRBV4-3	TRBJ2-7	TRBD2	CASSQTGTSGGASYEQYF	TGCGCCAGCAGCCAGACCGGGACTAGCGGGGGGGCCTCCTACGAGCAGTACTTC
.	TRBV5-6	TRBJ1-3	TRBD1	CASSPPGTGIGNTIYF	TGTGCCAGCAGCCCTCCCGGGACAGGGATTGGAAACACCATATATTTT
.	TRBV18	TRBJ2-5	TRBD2	CASSPRGGETQYF	TGTGCCAGCTCCCCCCGCGGGGGAGAGACCCAGTACTTC
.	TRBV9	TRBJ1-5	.	CASSPAGGNQPQHF	TGTGCCAGCAGCCCTGCGGGGGGCAATCAGCCCCAGCATTTT
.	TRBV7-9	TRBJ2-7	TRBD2	CASSSPGLADEQYF	TGTGCCAGCAGCTCACCGGGACTAGCTGACGAGCAGTACTTC
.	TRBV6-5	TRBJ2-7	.	CASTGLYEQYF	TGTGCCAGCACCGGACTGTACGAGCAGTACTTC
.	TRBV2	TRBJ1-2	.	CASSQRSGMSNGYTF	TGTGCCAGCAGCCAACGATCAGGGATGAGTAATGGCTACACCTTC
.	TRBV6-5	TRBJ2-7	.	CASSPRVEQYF	TGTGCCAGCAGTCCAAGAGTAGAGCAGTACTTC
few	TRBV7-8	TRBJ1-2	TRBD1	CASSPRQGSGYTF	TGTGCCAGCAGCCCGAGACAGGGGAGTGGCTACACCTTC
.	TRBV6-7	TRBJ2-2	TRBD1	CASPGGLQRTGELFF	TGTGCCAGCCCAGGGGGCCTTCAAAGAACCGGGGAGCTGTTTTTT
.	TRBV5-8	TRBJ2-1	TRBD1	CASSSGDSRENEQFF	TGTGCCAGCAGCTCCGGGGACAGCCGTGAGAATGAGCAGTTCTTC
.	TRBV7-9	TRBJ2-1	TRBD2	CASSPPGLAGTNEQFF	TGTGCCAGCAGCCCCCCGGGACTAGCGGGGACCAATGAGCAGTTCTTC
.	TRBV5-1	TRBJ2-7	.	CASSEDYEQYF	TGCGCCAGCAGCGAGGACTACGAGCAGTACTTC
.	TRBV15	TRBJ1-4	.	CATSRDGGPGEKLFF	TGTGCCACCAGCAGAGATGGGGGCCCGGGTGAAAAACTGTTTTTT
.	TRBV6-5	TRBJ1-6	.	CASGADSPLHF	TGTGCCAGCGGGGCCGATTCACCCCTCCACTTT
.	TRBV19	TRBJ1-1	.	CASSQRLMNTEAFF	TGTGCCAGTAGTCAAAGACTCATGAACACTGAAGCTTTCTTT
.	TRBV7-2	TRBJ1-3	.	CASSLASVSGNTIYF	TGTGCCAGCAGCTTAGCCTCGGTCTCTGGAAACACCATATATTTT
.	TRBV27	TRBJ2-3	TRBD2	CASSRPGAGGVFPDTQYF	TGTGCCAGCAGTCGCCCTGGGGCCGGGGGGGTCTTCCCAGATACGCAGTATTTT
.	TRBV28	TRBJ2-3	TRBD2	CASSHRLAGGTDTQYF	TGTGCCAGCAGCCATAGACTAGCGGGGGGGACAGATACGCAGTATTTT
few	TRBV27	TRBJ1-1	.	CASSPHGGLGGNTEAFF	TGTGCCAGCAGTCCACATGGGGGGTTGGGGGGGAACACTGAAGCTTTCTTT
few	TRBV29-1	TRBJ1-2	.	CSSQDPTNPVHGYTF	TGCAGCTCACAGGACCCCACAAACCCGGTCCATGGCTACACCTTC
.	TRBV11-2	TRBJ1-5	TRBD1	CASSLGTGGNQPQHF	TGTGCCAGCAGCTTAGGTACAGGGGGCAATCAGCCCCAGCATTTT
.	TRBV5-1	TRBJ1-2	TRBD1	CASSFTGAENGYTF	TGCGCCAGCAGCTTTACAGGGGCAGAAAATGGCTACACCTTC
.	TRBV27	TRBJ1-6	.	CASSQLQVFSPLHF	TGTGCCAGCAGTCAATTACAGGTTTTCTCACCCCTCCACTTT
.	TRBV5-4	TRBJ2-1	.	CASTQRPGNEQFF	TGTGCCAGCACCCAGCGGCCCGGGAATGAGCAGTTCTTC
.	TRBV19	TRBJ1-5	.	CASKRDEQGGQPQHF	TGTGCCAGTAAGCGGGACGAACAGGGAGGTCAGCCCCAGCATTTT
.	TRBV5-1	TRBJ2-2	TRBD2	CASSLGLGTSGTGELFF	TGCGCCAGCAGCTTGGGCCTCGGGACTAGTGGGACCGGGGAGCTGTTTTTT
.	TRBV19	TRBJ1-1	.	CASSILPSRRENTEAFF	TGTGCCAGTAGTATTCTACCCTCACGGCGGGAAAACACTGAAGCTTTCTTT
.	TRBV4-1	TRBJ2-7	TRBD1	CASSLPGQEFYEQYF	TGCGCCAGCAGCCTACCGGGACAGGAGTTCTACGAGCAGTACTTC
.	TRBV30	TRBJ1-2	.	CAWKNTGYYGYTF	TGTGCCTGGAAGAATACAGGATACTATGGCTACACCTTC
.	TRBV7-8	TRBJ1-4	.	CASSLGGANEKLFF	TGTGCCAGCAGCTTGGGAGGAGCTAATGAAAAACTGTTTTTT